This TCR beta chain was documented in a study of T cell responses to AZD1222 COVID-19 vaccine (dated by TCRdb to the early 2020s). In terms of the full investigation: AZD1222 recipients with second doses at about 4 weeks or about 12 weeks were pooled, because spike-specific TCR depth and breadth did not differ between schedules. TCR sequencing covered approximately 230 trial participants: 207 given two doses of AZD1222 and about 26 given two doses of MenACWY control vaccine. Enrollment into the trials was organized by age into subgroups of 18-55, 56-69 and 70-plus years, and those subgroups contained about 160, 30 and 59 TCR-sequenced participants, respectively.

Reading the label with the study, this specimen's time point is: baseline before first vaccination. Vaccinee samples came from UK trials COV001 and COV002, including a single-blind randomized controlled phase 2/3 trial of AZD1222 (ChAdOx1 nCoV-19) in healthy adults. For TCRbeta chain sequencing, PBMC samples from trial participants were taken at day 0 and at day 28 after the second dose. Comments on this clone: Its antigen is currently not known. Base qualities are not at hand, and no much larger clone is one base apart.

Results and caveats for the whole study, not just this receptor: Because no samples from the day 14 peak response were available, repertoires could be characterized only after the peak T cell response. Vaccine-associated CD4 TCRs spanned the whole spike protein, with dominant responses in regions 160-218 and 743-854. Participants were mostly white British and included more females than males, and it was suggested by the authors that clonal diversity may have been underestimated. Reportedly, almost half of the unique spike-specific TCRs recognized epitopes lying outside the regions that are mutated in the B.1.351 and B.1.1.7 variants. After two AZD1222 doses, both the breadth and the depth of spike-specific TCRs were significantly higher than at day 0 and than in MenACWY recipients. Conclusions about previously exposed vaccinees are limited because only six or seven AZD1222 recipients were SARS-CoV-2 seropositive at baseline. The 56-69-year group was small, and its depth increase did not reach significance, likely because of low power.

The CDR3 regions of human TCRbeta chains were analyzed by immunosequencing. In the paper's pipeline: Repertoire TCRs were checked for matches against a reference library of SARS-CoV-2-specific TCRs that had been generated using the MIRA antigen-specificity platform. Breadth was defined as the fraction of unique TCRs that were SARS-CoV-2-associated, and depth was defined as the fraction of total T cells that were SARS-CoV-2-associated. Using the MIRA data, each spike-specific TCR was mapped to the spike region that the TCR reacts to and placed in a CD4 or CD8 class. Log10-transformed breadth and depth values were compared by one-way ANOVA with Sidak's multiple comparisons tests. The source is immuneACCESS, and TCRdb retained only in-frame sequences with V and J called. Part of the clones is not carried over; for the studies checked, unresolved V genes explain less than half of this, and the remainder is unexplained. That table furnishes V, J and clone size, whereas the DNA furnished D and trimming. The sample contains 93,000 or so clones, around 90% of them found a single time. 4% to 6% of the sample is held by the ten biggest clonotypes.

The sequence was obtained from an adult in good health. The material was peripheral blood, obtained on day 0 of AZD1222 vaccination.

The CDR3 region reads CASSEDGNFYGYTF. The sequence in DNA is TGTGCCAGCAGTGAAGACGGAAATTTCTATGGCTACACCTTC. The sequence is built from TRBV6-1 and TRBJ1-2, with no confidently assigned D gene. CDR1 and CDR2 (MNHNS, SASEGT) derive from the germline V gene. V and J are truncated by 1 base and 4 bases respectively, leaving an intervening sequence of 10 bases. Inclusive of the bounding cysteine and phenylalanine, the CDR3 is 14 residues long. Only the CDR3 portion is preserved as DNA: 42 bases, with reading frame beginning at the first base.